Listed here are 8 T cell receptor beta chains from one sample, sequenced in a study of cytotoxic CD8 clonotypes in ibrutinib-treated CLL. The assay was immunoSEQ multiplex PCR, and TCRdb's table has in-frame clones only and misses some. The profile covers 200,000 to 250,000 clones, with 70% appearing a single time and 15% taken by the ten largest. The material sequenced was PBMCs, taken after 24 months of ibrutinib treatment. These receptors were obtained from a human donor with chronic lymphocytic leukemia.

This chain connects TRBV19 to TRBJ2-7, with 10 bases matching TRBD2. Germline V gene data show CDR1 as LNHDA and CDR2 as SQIVND (reference sequence). The CDR3 runs 16 residues. Germline trimming cut 4 bases from V and 2 bases from J; bases unmatched to any gene: 8. CDR3 sequence (DNA): TGTGCCAGTAGTAGGCAGCTAGCGGGGGAAACCTACGAGCAGTACTTC. It is translated as CASSRQLAGETYEQYF.

The chain combines TRBV4-3 with TRBJ2-3; 16 bases fit TRBD2. Per germline, CDR1 LGHNA and CDR2 YSLEER. The CDR3 loop spans 21 amino acids. With V trimmed by 3 bases and J by 4 bases, 16 bases remained unmatched. The CDR3 region is CASSHRPVGTSGREPPDTQYF. In DNA, the CDR3 is TGCGCCAGCAGCCATCGCCCCGTGGGGACTAGCGGGAGGGAACCCCCAGATACGCAGTATTTT.

V and J are TRBV30 and TRBJ1-5; D gene ambiguous. Germline loops: CDR1 GTSNPN, CDR2 SVGIG (reference sequence). V was clipped by 0 bases and J by 5 bases, with 8 bases between them. The CDR3 spans 13 residues. CDR3 nucleotide sequence: TGTGCCTGGAGTGTAGCCGGGGATCAGCCCCAGCATTTT. Translated: CAWSVAGDQPQHF.

The chain links TRBV4-3 to TRBJ2-1; TRBD1 matches at 8 bases. After removal of 1 base from V and 8 bases from J, the junction contained 1 base not matched to a gene. The germline V gene has CDR1 LGHNA and CDR2 YSLEER. The CDR3 length is 13 residues. The DNA of the CDR3 is TGCGCCAGCAGCCAAGGGACAGGGTATGAGCAGTTCTTC. It translates to CASSQGTGYEQFF.

In its sample, this clone was seen once. The genes are TRBV7-2 and TRBJ2-2; TRBD1 might be the D (6 bases). The germline V gene encodes CDR1 SGHTA and CDR2 FQGNSA. CDR3 size: 15 residues. V lost 4 bases, J lost 5 bases, and 14 bases lay in between. The CDR3 bases are TGTGCCAGCAGCTCGTTTCAGGGGTCTACCGGGGAGCTGTTTTTT. The encoded protein is CASSSFQGSTGELFF.

The genes are TRBV27 and TRBJ1-1; no reliable D call. CDR3 length equals 13 residues. CDR1 and CDR2 (germline): MNHEY, SMNVEV (reference sequence). V was trimmed by 7 bases and J by 0 bases, leaving 9 bases between them. For the CDR3, the DNA is TGTGCCAGCACCGGACGGCTGAACACTGAAGCTTTCTTT. Translated, it gives CASTGRLNTEAFF.

The J gene is TRBJ1-4, the V gene TRBV27; 9 nucleotides agree with TRBD1. Germline V lookup: CDR1 MNHEY, CDR2 SMNVEV (reference sequence). Losses at the gene ends were 3 bases for V and 8 bases for J; bases not matched to a gene: 10. The CDR3 runs to 16 residues. Here the CDR3 reads CASSFSGQGVFEKLFF. CDR3 sequence (DNA): TGTGCCAGCAGTTTCTCGGGACAGGGCGTCTTCGAAAAACTGTTTTTT.

The chain combines TRBV9 with TRBJ2-5; tentatively, D is TRBD2 (6 bases). The germline V gene encodes CDR1 SGDLS and CDR2 YYNGEE. This CDR3 contains 14 residues. V was clipped by 0 bases and J by 4 bases, with 10 bases between them. CDR3 DNA sequence: TGTGCCAGCAGCGTAGAAGGACTACGAGAGACCCAGTACTTC. Its translation: CASSVEGLRETQYF.